These 2 T cell receptor beta chains were sequenced from one sample in a study of T cell repertoires in cytomegalovirus infection. Their target antigens are unknown. TCRdb ran MiXCR on the reads and lists one entry per CDR3 protein. The table lists about 890,000 distinct CDR3 sequences, 30% to 40% of them singletons. The sequencing used cultured CD8+ T cells from PBMCs, collected from culture after CMV antigen stimulation. All receptors come from a human donor in good health (CMV status not recorded). Some clones in this sample may be carry-over from other donors' samples.

This clonotype was recorded many times. The rearrangement links TRBV7-2 to TRBJ2-1; D is ambiguous. The CDR3 length is 16 residues. Germline V gene sequence: CDR1 SGHTA, CDR2 FQGNSA. V was clipped by 5 bases and J by 2 bases, with 16 bases between them. This CDR3 reads CASSATAVHTYNEQFF. The CDR3 bases are TGTGCCAGCAGCGCCACAGCCGTCCATACCTACAATGAGCAGTTCTTC.

In this sample, this clonotype turned up a few times. This sequence joins TRBV28 and TRBJ2-4; no definite D call. Germline CDR1 and CDR2: MDHEN and SYDVKM. The CDR3 has 15 amino acids. Deletions cut 5 bases from V and 1 base from J, with 12 bases between. This CDR3 reads CASSPRLSAKNIQYF. CDR3 in DNA: TGTGCCAGCAGTCCTAGGTTATCTGCCAAAAACATTCAGTACTTC.